Presented here are 15 T cell receptor beta chains from one specimen sequenced in a study of early stage breast cancer tumors. The assay was immunoSEQ multiplex PCR, and TCRdb's table has in-frame clones only and misses some. Among approximately 39,000 clones listed, roughly 72% were seen once. Material for sequencing was blood. Source of these receptors: a person in their sixties or seventies with breast cancer.

This clone was detected a few times. The chain recombines TRBV14 with TRBJ1-2; TRBD1 matches 8 bases. The germline V gene encodes CDR1 SGHDN and CDR2 FVKESK. The length of the CDR3 is 15 residues. V was clipped by 3 bases and J by 3 bases; unmatched bases: 6. CDR3 region: CASSQLGTGDYGYTF. As DNA, the CDR3 is TGTGCCAGCAGCCAGCTGGGGACAGGAGACTATGGCTACACCTTC.

This clone was picked up one time. This chain links TRBV7-3 with TRBJ1-5, with D unclear. The V gene lost 2 bases and the J gene lost 5 bases, with 7 bases spanning the gap. The CDR3 runs to 13 residues. Per germline, CDR1 SGHTA and CDR2 FQGTGA. The CDR3 protein is CASSLGGDQPQHF. The CDR3 nucleotides are TGTGCCAGCAGCTTAGGAGGAGATCAGCCCCAGCATTTT. Full variable domain (remainder filled in from reference TRBV7-3 and TRBJ1-5): GAGVSQTPSNKVTEKGKYVELRCDPISGHTALYWYRQSLGQGPEFLIYFQGTGAADDSGLPNDRFFAVRPEGSVSTLKIQRTERGDSAVYLCASSLGGDQPQHFGDGTRLSIL.

The chain has TRBV7-9 and TRBJ1-5, with a tentative D call TRBD1 (5 bases). The CDR3 spans 13 residues. The germline V and J ends were trimmed by 5 bases and 5 bases, with 10 bases remaining between them. Germline CDR1 reads SEHNR; CDR2 reads FQNEAQ (reference sequence). CDR3 protein: CASSLGTYQPQHF. DNA of the CDR3: TGTGCCAGCAGCCTAGGGACTTATCAGCCCCAGCATTTT.

The chain uses TRBV10-3 and TRBJ1-1; possibly TRBD1 for D (5 bases). The CDR3 totals 13 residues. Trimming stripped 7 bases from V and 4 bases from J, with 13 bases between. Germline lookup yields CDR1 ENHRY and CDR2 SYGVKD. CDR3 region: CAITLGGATEAFF. CDR3 nucleotides: TGTGCCATCACCCTGGGCGGGGCCACTGAAGCTTTCTTT.

This chain uses TRBV7-8 with TRBJ1-4; 8 positions match TRBD1. The CDR3 contains 14 residues. V gave up 4 bases and J gave up 7 bases; unmatched junction bases: 5. CDR1 SGHVS and CDR2 FQNEAQ come from the germline V gene. CDR3 in amino acids: CASSWTGRGEKLFF. CDR3 bases: TGTGCCAGCAGCTGGACAGGGAGGGGTGAAAAACTGTTTTTT.

This clone was seen more than once but under ten times. V and J are TRBV15 and TRBJ1-1, with a possible D match to TRBD1 (6 bases). Trimming removed 1 base at V and 10 bases at J, with 13 bases between. CDR3 size: 13 residues. From germline, CDR1 is LNHNV and CDR2 YYDKDF (reference sequence). CDR3 sequence: CATSRVGGGGAFF. The CDR3 coding sequence is TGTGCCACCAGCAGAGTGGGGGGCGGTGGAGCTTTCTTT.

The chain couples TRBV5-1 to TRBJ2-5; the match to TRBD2 covers 9 bases. The CDR3 covers 16 residues. Germline loops: CDR1 SGHRS, CDR2 YFSETQ. J was trimmed by 4 bases and V by 0 bases; bases with no gene match: 7. In DNA form, the CDR3 reads TGCGCCAGCAGCTTGGATGCGGGGGGGCGCTCAGAGACCCAGTACTTC. The encoded protein is CASSLDAGGRSETQYF.

The V and J genes are TRBV5-1 and TRBJ1-1; D is unresolved. V lost 0 bases to trimming and J lost 1 base, with 7 bases between them. Per the germline V gene, CDR1 is SGHRS and CDR2 is YFSETQ. The CDR3 covers 14 residues. CDR3 coding DNA: TGCGCCAGCAGCTTGGGTACGAGGAACACTGAAGCTTTCTTT. It yields the protein CASSLGTRNTEAFF.

The chain uses TRBV6-1 and TRBJ2-5; TRBD2 might be the D (6 bases). Germline V lookup: CDR1 MNHNS, CDR2 SASEGT. This CDR3 is built from 15 residues. V dropped 1 base and J dropped 2 bases, with 11 bases sitting between them. CDR3 in amino acids: CASSEVRGTQETQYF. As DNA, the CDR3 is TGTGCCAGCAGTGAAGTTCGGGGGACTCAAGAGACCCAGTACTTC.

The chain links TRBV7-2 to TRBJ2-7, with TRBD2 as a possible D gene (5 bases). Germline V gene sequence: CDR1 SGHTA, CDR2 FQGNSA. V gave up 4 bases and J gave up 2 bases, with 6 bases separating them. The CDR3 runs 12 residues. The CDR3: CASSSTTYEQYF. The CDR3 DNA reads TGTGCCAGCAGCTCGACTACCTACGAGCAGTACTTC.

This chain links TRBV6-6 with TRBJ1-2; a possible D gene is TRBD1 (6 bases). Germline V gene sequence: CDR1 MNHNY, CDR2 SVGAGI (reference sequence). The CDR3 covers 14 residues. Trimming shortened V by 2 bases and J by 3 bases, and 10 bases separated the two germline ends. CDR3 loop: CASSYRQGHYGYTF. The CDR3 bases are TGTGCCAGCAGTTACCGGCAGGGGCACTATGGCTACACCTTC.

This chain uses TRBV6-1 with TRBJ2-4; 9 bases align to TRBD2. The CDR3 contains 14 residues. The ends lost 4 bases at V and 7 bases at J; junction bases unmatched: 5. Germline V gene lookup returns CDR1 MNHNS and CDR2 SASEGT. CDR3 residues: CASSARGGVNIQYF. CDR3 in DNA: TGTGCCAGCAGTGCGCGGGGGGGAGTGAACATTCAGTACTTC.

This chain links TRBV27 with TRBJ2-1, with 8 bases lining up with TRBD1. CDR1 and CDR2 from the germline V gene are MNHEY and SMNVEV (reference sequence). V trimming: 3 bases; J trimming: 0 bases; junction bases outside the gene matches: 10. There are 18 residues in the CDR3. The CDR3 protein is CASSFLRTGMSSYNEQFF. In DNA, the CDR3 is TGTGCCAGCAGTTTCTTACGGACAGGGATGAGCTCCTACAATGAGCAGTTCTTC.

The chain carries TRBV9 and TRBJ2-1; D is undetermined. The germline CDR1 and CDR2 sequences are SGDLS and YYNGEE. Trimming left V 0 bases short and J 9 bases short, with 16 bases between. This CDR3 spans 15 amino acids. This CDR3 is CASSVATNVLGEQFF. The CDR3 region has the DNA TGTGCCAGCAGCGTAGCCACTAACGTCCTAGGTGAGCAGTTCTTC.

The chain links TRBV28 to TRBJ1-1; a weak D match, TRBD1 (5 bases). This CDR3 is built from 14 residues. The V gene lost 3 bases and the J gene lost 11 bases, with 19 bases spanning the gap. CDR1 is MDHEN and CDR2 is SYDVKM in the germline V gene. The CDR3 protein is CASSLSIPGGEAFF. In nucleotides, the CDR3 is TGTGCCAGCAGTTTGTCCATTCCTGGAGGGGAGGCTTTCTTT.